Below, 17 T cell receptor beta chains from the same sample are listed, as sequenced in a study of T cells in Graves' hyperthyroidism and ophthalmopathy. Researchers took RNA transcripts and amplified the TCR beta CDR3 regions from them. HTBI primers were the set used in a first-round RT-PCR of the TCR CDR3. In TCRdb, the multiplex PCR reads were re-called with MiXCR into one record per CDR3 protein. The sample lists about 500,000 distinct CDR3 sequences; approximately 16% were seen once. Sequencing input: blood. These receptors were obtained from a woman younger than 45 with Graves' ophthalmopathy.

This clonotype came up a few times. V and J are TRBV7-9 and TRBJ2-6, with 8 bases matching TRBD1. Germline lookup yields CDR1 SEHNR and CDR2 FQNEAQ (reference sequence). This CDR3 contains 17 residues. J was trimmed by 3 bases and V by 7 bases; bases with no gene match: 11. CDR3 sequence (DNA): TGTGCCAGCAAGGAGGTGGCAGGGGGCATTGGGGCCAACGTCCTGACTTTC. This gives the protein CASKEVAGGIGANVLTF. The full variable domain, its missing parts supplied by reference TRBV7-9 and TRBJ2-6, is DTGVSQNPRHKITKRGQNVTFRCDPISEHNRLYWYRQTLGQGPEFLTYFQNEAQLEKSRLLSDRFSAERPKGSFSTLEIQRTEQGDSAMYLCASKEVAGGIGANVLTFGAGSRLTVL.

In its sample, this clonotype was seen a few times. This chain uses TRBV18 with TRBJ1-5; D not resolved. V was clipped by 0 bases and J by 8 bases, with 5 bases between them. The CDR3 extends over 12 amino acids. Germline V gene data show CDR1 as KGHSH and CDR2 as LQKENI. The CDR3 sequence: CASSPPGKPQHF. The CDR3 DNA sequence: TGTGCCAGCTCACCACCGGGGAAGCCCCAGCATTTT. The entire variable domain, with the rest obtained from reference TRBV18 and TRBJ1-5, is as follows: NAGVMQNPRHLVRRRGQEARLRCSPMKGHSHVYWYRQLPEEGLKFMVYLQKENIIDESGMPKERFSAEFPKEGPSILRIQQVVRGDSAAYFCASSPPGKPQHFGDGTRLSIL.

The chain is built from TRBV9 and TRBJ1-2; TRBD1 aligns across 8 bases. The CDR3 is 15 residues long. Germline CDR1 SGDLS, CDR2 YYNGEE. Trimming at V came to 3 bases and at J to 5 bases, leaving 9 bases not matched to a gene. The CDR3 DNA reads TGTGCCAGCAGCGACCTTCAGGGGGCAGGGTATGGCTACACCTTC. Translating gives CASSDLQGAGYGYTF. Looking up the rest from reference TRBV9 and TRBJ1-2 gives the full variable domain: DSGVTQTPKHLITATGQRVTLRCSPRSGDLSVYWYQQSLDQGLQFLIQYYNGEERAKGNILERFSAQQFPDLHSELNLSSLELGDSALYFCASSDLQGAGYGYTFGSGTRLTVV.

V usage is TRBV15 and J usage is TRBJ2-2; D is unresolved. Germline V gene data show CDR1 as LNHNV and CDR2 as YYDKDF (reference sequence). The CDR3 extends over 13 amino acids. The V and J ends lost 5 bases and 4 bases respectively, with 8 bases between them. The CDR3 coding sequence is TGTGCCACCAGCCCCGAAATCACCGGGGAGCTGTTTTTT. Translation gives CATSPEITGELFF.

This rearrangement joins TRBV7-9 to TRBJ2-2; no reliable D call. Trimming shortened V by 5 bases and J by 9 bases, and 10 bases separated the two germline ends. Germline CDR1 is SEHNR and CDR2 is FQNEAQ (reference sequence). The CDR3 sequence is 12 residues long. DNA of the CDR3: TGTGCCAGCAGCCTGGGTCCGTGGGAGCTGTTTTTT. Encoded protein: CASSLGPWELFF.

This clonotype came up many times. The chain recombines TRBV7-2 with TRBJ2-3, with 7 bases matching TRBD1. This CDR3 comprises 16 residues. V shed 5 bases and J 0 bases; nucleotides not matched to a gene: 8. Germline CDR1 reads SGHTA; CDR2 reads FQGNSA. Here the CDR3 DNA reads TGTGCCAGCAGCCGAAATTGGGGACAGAGCACAGATACGCAGTATTTT. Translated, it gives CASSRNWGQSTDTQYF.

This clonotype occurred a few times. The J gene is TRBJ2-6, the V gene TRBV6-5, with 7 bases lining up with TRBD1. The CDR3 sequence is 16 residues long. CDR1 MNHEY and CDR2 SVGAGI come from the germline V gene. Trimming at V came to 1 base and at J to 2 bases, leaving 2 bases not matched to a gene. The CDR3 DNA reads TGTGCCAGCAGTTACTACGGGACAGCTGGGGCCAACGTCCTGACTTTC. It yields the protein CASSYYGTAGANVLTF.

V and J are TRBV11-2 and TRBJ2-7; 8 bases line up with TRBD2. In germline, CDR1 is SGHAT, CDR2 FQNNGV. After removal of 5 bases from V and 3 bases from J, the junction contained 9 bases not matched to a gene. CDR3 length: 15 amino acids. This CDR3 is CASSPGTRAIYEQYF. CDR3 DNA: TGTGCCAGCAGCCCCGGGACTAGGGCAATCTACGAGCAGTACTTC. Using reference TRBV11-2 and TRBJ2-7 for the parts outside the CDR3, the full variable domain is EAGVAQSPRYKIIEKRQSVAFWCNPISGHATLYWYQQILGQGPKLLIQFQNNGVVDDSQLPKDRFSAERLKGVDSTLKIQPAKLEDSAVYLCASSPGTRAIYEQYFGPGTRLTVT.

This clonotype was found a few times. The rearrangement links TRBV7-3 to TRBJ2-1; 8 bases align to TRBD2. V lost 4 bases to trimming and J lost 5 bases; unmatched junction nucleotides: 16. CDR3 length equals 18 residues. Germline-derived CDR1 and CDR2 are SGHTA and FQGTGA. The chain's CDR3 is CASSSYPHIAGIDNEQFF. For the CDR3, the DNA is TGTGCCAGCAGCTCTTATCCCCATATAGCGGGAATCGACAATGAGCAGTTCTTC. Full variable domain (rest looked up from reference TRBV7-3 and TRBJ2-1): GAGVSQTPSNKVTEKGKYVELRCDPISGHTALYWYRQSLGQGPEFLIYFQGTGAADDSGLPNDRFFAVRPEGSVSTLKIQRTERGDSAVYLCASSSYPHIAGIDNEQFFGPGTRLTVL.

On this clonotype itself: Possible read error: a much larger clone is one base away. V and J are TRBV6-1 and TRBJ2-4; D possibly corresponds to TRBD2 (7 bases). This CDR3 comprises 15 residues. Germline V CDR1 and CDR2: MNHNS, SASEGT. The CDR3 DNA reads TGTGCCAACAGTGTTCTTGGGAGGGGGAAAAACATTCAGTACTTC. Translation gives CANSVLGRGKNIQYF.

This clonotype came up many times. The rearrangement links TRBV7-2 to TRBJ2-7; D ambiguous. V lost 6 bases and J 1 base, leaving 7 bases between the germline ends. This CDR3 comprises 12 residues. Germline V lookup: CDR1 SGHTA, CDR2 FQGNSA. CDR3 in amino acids: CASSSLSYEQYF. The DNA of the CDR3 is TGTGCCAGCAGTTCCTTATCCTACGAGCAGTACTTC.

The V call is TRBV6-1, the J call TRBJ2-3, with D tentatively TRBD2 (5 bases). CDR1 MNHNS and CDR2 SASEGT come from the germline V gene. This CDR3 region has 16 residues. The ends were cut back, 6 bases at V and 2 bases at J, with 18 bases in the middle. CDR3 sequence (DNA): TGTGCCAGCAGGGACTCTCTTCCCCGGGACACAGATACGCAGTATTTT. Protein sequence: CASRDSLPRDTDTQYF.

This clonotype was detected a few times. The J gene is TRBJ1-5, the V gene TRBV6-5; D ambiguous. CDR1 MNHEY and CDR2 SVGAGI come from the germline V gene. The CDR3 totals 14 residues. Trimming cost V 0 bases and J 3 bases, with 6 bases left between them. DNA of the CDR3: TGTGCCAGCAGTTACTCCCGTTTCAATCAGCCCCAGCATTTT. Amino acid sequence: CASSYSRFNQPQHF.

In its sample, this clonotype was seen many times. V and J are TRBV28 and TRBJ2-4; D uncertain. This CDR3 is built from 15 residues. The V end was cut by 6 bases, the J end by 2 bases, with 14 bases between. Germline V gene sequence: CDR1 MDHEN, CDR2 SYDVKM. The DNA of the CDR3 is TGTGCCAGCAGGAGGCAGGATAGTACCAAAAACATTCAGTACTTC. Translation: CASRRQDSTKNIQYF.

This sequence joins TRBV27 and TRBJ2-7; D gene ambiguous. Germline V lookup: CDR1 MNHEY, CDR2 SMNVEV (reference sequence). V was cut by 2 bases and J by 0 bases, with 14 bases left in between. This CDR3 has 16 amino acids. CDR3 amino acids: CASSLIGERSSYEQYF. The CDR3 DNA reads TGTGCCAGCAGTTTAATTGGGGAAAGGAGCTCCTACGAGCAGTACTTC.

In its sample, this clonotype was seen many times. This chain links TRBV11-2 with TRBJ2-7; 10 nucleotides align to TRBD2. Germline-derived CDR1 and CDR2 are SGHAT and FQNNGV. The CDR3 is made up of 18 amino acids. The V gene end was trimmed by 4 bases and the J gene end by 6 bases; junction bases not matched to a gene: 18. CDR3 bases: TGTGCCAGCAGCTCGAACCTCCTACTAGCGGGGAAGCTCCGCGAGCAGTACTTC. Its translation is CASSSNLLLAGKLREQYF. The entire variable domain, with the rest obtained from reference TRBV11-2 and TRBJ2-7, is as follows: EAGVAQSPRYKIIEKRQSVAFWCNPISGHATLYWYQQILGQGPKLLIQFQNNGVVDDSQLPKDRFSAERLKGVDSTLKIQPAKLEDSAVYLCASSSNLLLAGKLREQYFGPGTRLTVT.

The table lists this clonotype with many counts. J is TRBJ2-3 and V is TRBV18; no clear D. The CDR3 consists of 14 residues. The V end was cut by 2 bases, the J end by 2 bases, with 8 bases between. CDR1 is KGHSH, CDR2 LQKENI, per germline. The CDR3 region is CASSPKADTDTQYF. In nucleotides, the CDR3 is TGTGCCAGCTCACCAAAGGCGGACACAGATACGCAGTATTTT.